This T cell receptor beta chain is drawn from a study of blood T cell repertoires in COVID-19. Study-wide context: The samples span acute and convalescent COVID-19 from the United States, Italy and Spain. Sample material is recorded as cDNA or gDNA derived from T cells, B-cell-depleted T cells, or PBMCs.

The authors' processing: The authors estimated nucleated cell counts from reference gene primer amplification. Profiled with immunoSEQ multiplex PCR; TCRdb holds only in-frame clones, not every one. D and trimming were read from the DNA, whereas the V and J calls and clone size are those reported in that table. This sample has about 220,000 clones, with around 81% found just once. Trimming at V came to 5 bases and at J to 7 bases, leaving 3 bases not matched to a gene. CDR1 and CDR2 from the germline V gene are LNHDA and SQIVND (reference sequence). The CDR3 sequence is 14 residues long. The sequence came from a human donor in a cohort sampled during active COVID-19. Sequencing was performed on peripheral blood. The chain recombines TRBV19 with TRBJ2-1; the match to TRBD2 covers 12 bases. The CDR3 bases are TGTGCCAGTAGTTCTAGCGGGAGGGGAAATGAGCAGTTCTTC. Translating it yields CASSSSGRGNEQFF.